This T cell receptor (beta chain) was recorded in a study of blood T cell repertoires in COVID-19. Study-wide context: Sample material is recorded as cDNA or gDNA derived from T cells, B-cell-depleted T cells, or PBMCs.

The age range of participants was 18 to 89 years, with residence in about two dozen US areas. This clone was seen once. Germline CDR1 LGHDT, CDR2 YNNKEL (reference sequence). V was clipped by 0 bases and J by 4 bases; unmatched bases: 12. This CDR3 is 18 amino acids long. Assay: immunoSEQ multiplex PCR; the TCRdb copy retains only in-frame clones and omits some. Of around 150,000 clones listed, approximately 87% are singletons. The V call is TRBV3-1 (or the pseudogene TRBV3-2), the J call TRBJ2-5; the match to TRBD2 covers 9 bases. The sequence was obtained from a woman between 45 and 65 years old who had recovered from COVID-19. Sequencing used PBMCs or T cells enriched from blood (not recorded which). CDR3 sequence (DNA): TGTGCCAGCAGCCAAGAGGGGTGCGGGGGGGCCAGAATAGAGACCCAGTACTTC. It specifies CASSQEGCGGARIETQYF.